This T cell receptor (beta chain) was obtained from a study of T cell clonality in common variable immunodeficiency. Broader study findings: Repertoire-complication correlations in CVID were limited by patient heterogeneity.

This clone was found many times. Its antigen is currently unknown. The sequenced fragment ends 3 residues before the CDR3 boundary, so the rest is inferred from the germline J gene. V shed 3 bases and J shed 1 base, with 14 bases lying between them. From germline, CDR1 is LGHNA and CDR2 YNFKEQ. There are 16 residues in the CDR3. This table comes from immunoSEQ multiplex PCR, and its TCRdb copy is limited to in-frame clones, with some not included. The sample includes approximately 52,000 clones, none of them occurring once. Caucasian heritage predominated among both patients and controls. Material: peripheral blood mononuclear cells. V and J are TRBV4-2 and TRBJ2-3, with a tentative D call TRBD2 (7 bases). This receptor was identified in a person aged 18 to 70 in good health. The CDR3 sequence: CASSQTGGGGTDTQYF. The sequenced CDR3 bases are TGTGCCAGCAGCCAGACCGGAGGGGGGGGCACAGATACG.